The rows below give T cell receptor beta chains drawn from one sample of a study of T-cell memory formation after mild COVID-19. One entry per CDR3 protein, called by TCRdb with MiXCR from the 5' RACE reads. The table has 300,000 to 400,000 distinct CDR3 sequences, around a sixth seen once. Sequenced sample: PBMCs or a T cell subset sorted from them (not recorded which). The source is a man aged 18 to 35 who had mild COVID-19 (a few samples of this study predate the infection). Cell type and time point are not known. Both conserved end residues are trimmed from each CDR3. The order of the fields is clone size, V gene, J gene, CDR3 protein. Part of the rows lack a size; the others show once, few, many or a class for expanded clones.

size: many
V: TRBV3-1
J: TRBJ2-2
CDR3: ASSQWGNDGGELF

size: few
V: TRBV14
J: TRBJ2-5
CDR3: ASSQKDQETQY

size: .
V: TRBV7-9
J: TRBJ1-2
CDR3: ASSPGLRNYGYT

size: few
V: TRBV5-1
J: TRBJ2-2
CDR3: ASSLGMTSGELF

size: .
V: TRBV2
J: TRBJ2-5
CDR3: ASIPGQGKTQY

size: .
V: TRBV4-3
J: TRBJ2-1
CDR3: ASSQDAGNEQF

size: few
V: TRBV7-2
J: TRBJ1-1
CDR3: ASSSARMATEAF

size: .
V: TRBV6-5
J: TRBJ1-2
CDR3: ASSYSMATNYGYT

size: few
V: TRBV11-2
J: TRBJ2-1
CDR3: ASSPTGTSNNEQF

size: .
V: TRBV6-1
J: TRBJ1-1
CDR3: ASRTGTEAF

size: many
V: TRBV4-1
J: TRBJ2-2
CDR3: ASSQEGWSGELF

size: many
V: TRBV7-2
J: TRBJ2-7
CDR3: ASSLFRRGEQY

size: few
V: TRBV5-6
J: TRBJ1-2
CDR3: ASSPLTVSNYGYT

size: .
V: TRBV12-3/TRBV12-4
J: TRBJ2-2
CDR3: ASTIGGLAYTGELF

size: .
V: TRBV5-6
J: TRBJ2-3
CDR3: ASSAGATSTDTQY

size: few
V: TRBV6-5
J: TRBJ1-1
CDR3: ASSYSIIGDTEAF

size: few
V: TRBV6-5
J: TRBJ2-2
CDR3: ASSYSLSWTGGVGELF

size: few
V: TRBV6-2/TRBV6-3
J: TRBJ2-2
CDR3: ASRTGGGLAGELF

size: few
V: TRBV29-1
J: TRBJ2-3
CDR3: SVVGTTLGADTQY

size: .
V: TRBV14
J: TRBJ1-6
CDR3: ASSQVRDSNYNSPLH

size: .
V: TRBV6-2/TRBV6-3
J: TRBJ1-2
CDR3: ASRPDSPYGYT

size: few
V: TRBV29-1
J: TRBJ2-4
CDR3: SVEDSQGAAKNIQY

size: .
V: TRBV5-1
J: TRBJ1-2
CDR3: ASSTQGGDYGYT

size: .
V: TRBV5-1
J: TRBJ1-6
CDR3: ASSLTGNSPLH

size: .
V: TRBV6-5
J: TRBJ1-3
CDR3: ASSYSDRNTIY

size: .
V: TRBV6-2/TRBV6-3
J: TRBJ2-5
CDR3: ASSYGGSRGETQY

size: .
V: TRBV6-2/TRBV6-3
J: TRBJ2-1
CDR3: ASSYSAGAYNEQF

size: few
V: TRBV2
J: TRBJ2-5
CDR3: ASSEGLAQETQY

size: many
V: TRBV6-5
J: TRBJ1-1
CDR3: ASSYSGGDTEAF

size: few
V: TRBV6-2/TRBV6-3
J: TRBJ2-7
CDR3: ASSGWDRPYEQY

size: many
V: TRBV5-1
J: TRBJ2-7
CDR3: ASSLQGSYEQY

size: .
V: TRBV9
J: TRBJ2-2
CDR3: ASSVEGSLGTGELF

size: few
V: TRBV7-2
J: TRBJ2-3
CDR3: ASSPWAGGPSDTQY

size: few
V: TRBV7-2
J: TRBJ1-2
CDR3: ASSLQRDSSTNYGYT